Listed below are T cell receptor beta chains from one sample, sequenced in a study of OX40 agonist ivuxolimab in advanced cancers. Here immunoSEQ multiplex PCR was the method, and the copy in TCRdb shows in-frame clones only, minus some. The table includes 55,000 to 70,000 clones, 84% detected once. This material consisted of CD4+ or CD8+ T cells sorted from blood, taken in a trial of the OX40 agonist ivuxolimab. Every receptor here comes from an adult with an advanced solid tumor such as melanoma, head and neck, liver or kidney cancer. Both conserved end residues are part of each CDR3. D genes are given only for firm matches. A row's size may be missing; if present it is once, few, many or a size class.

TRBD2 NA TRBJ2-1 TRBV18 TGTGCCAGCTCATTAGCGGGGGGGTACTCCTACAATGAGCAGTTCTTC CASSLAGGYSYNEQFF
TRBD1 NA TRBJ2-5 TRBV29-1 TGCAGCGGGACAGGGGGCGCGGGAGAGACCCAGTACTTC CSGTGGAGETQYF
TRBD1 NA TRBJ1-6 TRBV16 TGTGCCAGCAGCCAATCCGACAGGGCAAATTCACCCCTCCACTTT CASSQSDRANSPLHF
TRBD1 NA TRBJ2-2 TRBV7-2 TGTGCCAGCAGTCCCGACAGGGCAAACACCGGGGAGCTGTTTTTT CASSPDRANTGELFF
NA few TRBJ1-1 TRBV9 TGTGCCAGCAGCGTAGATATCGTAAACACTGAAGCTTTCTTT CASSVDIVNTEAFF
TRBD2 NA TRBJ2-3 TRBV30 TGTGCCTGGAGTCGACTAGCGGGGACTAGCACAGATACGCAGTATTTT CAWSRLAGTSTDTQYF
TRBD1 NA TRBJ2-2 TRBV7-8 TGTGCCAGCAGCCCGGGACAGGGGGAGGCCGGGGAGCTGTTTTTT CASSPGQGEAGELFF
TRBD2 NA TRBJ2-7 TRBV2 TGTGCCAGCAGTGCGATACTAGCGGGAGCTGGTGTCGAGCAGTACTTC CASSAILAGAGVEQYF
NA NA TRBJ2-7 TRBV19 TGTGCCAGTAGTATACAGGGTAAGGGCGAGCAGTACTTC CASSIQGKGEQYF
NA NA TRBJ1-3 TRBV30 TGTGCCTGGAGTGGGGATCCGCGGTTGGGCAGGACAAGCGCCTCTGGAAACACCATATATTTT CAWSGDPRLGRTSASGNTIYF
NA NA TRBJ1-5 TRBV7-2 TGTGCCAGCAGCTCCAGCACGTATAGCAATCAGCCCCAGCATTTT CASSSSTYSNQPQHF
NA once TRBJ2-5 TRBV19 TGTGCCAGTAGTACATACTTTAGGGGGGCCCAAGAGACCCAGTACTTC CASSTYFRGAQETQYF
NA few TRBJ1-1 TRBV19 TGTGCCAGTAGTATATGGGGGGAAGCTTTCTTT CASSIWGEAFF
TRBD1 NA TRBJ2-5 TRBV29-1 TGCAGCGGCTACGGGACAGGGGTAGGAAGAGAGACCCAGTACTTC CSGYGTGVGRETQYF
NA NA TRBJ2-7 TRBV28 TGTGCCAGCAGTTCGGGTATTCTCTACGAGCAGTACTTC CASSSGILYEQYF
NA NA TRBJ2-2 TRBV29-1 TGCAGCGTTGGCAGAGATATCACCGGGGAGCTGTTTTTT CSVGRDITGELFF
TRBD2 NA TRBJ2-1 TRBV5-4 TGTGCCAGCAACCTATGGACTAGCGGGAGGGCCAGCTCCTACAATGAGCAGTTCTTC CASNLWTSGRASSYNEQFF
TRBD1 NA TRBJ1-1 TRBV29-1 TGCAGCGTTGAGGCTTTAGGGGGCAGTGGGTACACTGAAGCTTTCTTT CSVEALGGSGYTEAFF
TRBD2 NA TRBJ2-2 TRBV7-8 TGTGCCAGCAGCACAGAGGGGAGGGCCCTCGGCGGGGAGCTGTTTTTT CASSTEGRALGGELFF
NA once TRBJ1-1 TRBV27 TGTGCCAGCAGTTTTGCAGGGGCGAACACTGAAGCTTTCTTT CASSFAGANTEAFF
NA NA TRBJ1-4 TRBV5-8 TGTGCCAGCAGCTCCGAGGACAGTATTGCAACTAATGAAAAACTGTTTTTT CASSSEDSIATNEKLFF
NA few TRBJ2-5 TRBV5-1 TGCGCCAGCAGCTTGACAGGTCTAACAGAGACCCAGTACTTC CASSLTGLTETQYF
NA once TRBJ1-6 TRBV4-1 TGCGCCAGCAGCCAAGGGGGTGGGGGGTGGTATAATTCACCCCTCCACTTT CASSQGGGGWYNSPLHF
TRBD2 NA TRBJ2-2 TRBV5-4 TGTGCCAGCAGCCGACTAGCGGGGGGGAACACCGGGGAGCTGTTTTTT CASSRLAGGNTGELFF
TRBD2 NA TRBJ2-1 TRBV18 TGTGCCAGCTCAGCTGGACTAGCGGAGAAGCAGTTCTTC CASSAGLAEKQFF
TRBD2 NA TRBJ2-5 TRBV7-7 TGTGCTAGCAGCCCTCAGGGGACTAGCGGAGAGACCCAGTACTTC CASSPQGTSGETQYF
NA NA TRBJ1-3 TRBV23-1 TGCGCCAGCAGTCAATCGAAAATGAACTCTGGAAACACCATATATTTT CASSQSKMNSGNTIYF
TRBD2 NA TRBJ2-5 TRBV28 TGTGCCAGCACCCTTGCGGGGGGGGAGACCCAGTACTTC CASTLAGGETQYF
NA NA TRBJ1-1 TRBV28 TGTGCCAGCAGCCCCGTTGGGGGGGGCACTGAAGCTTTCTTT CASSPVGGGTEAFF
NA once TRBJ2-2 TRBV7-3 TGTGCCAGCAGCTTAAGAGCAACCGGGGAGCTGTTTTTT CASSLRATGELFF
TRBD1 NA TRBJ1-2 TRBV6-5 TGTGCCAGCACTCTCAAGGGACAGGGGGCAAATGGCTACACCTTC CASTLKGQGANGYTF